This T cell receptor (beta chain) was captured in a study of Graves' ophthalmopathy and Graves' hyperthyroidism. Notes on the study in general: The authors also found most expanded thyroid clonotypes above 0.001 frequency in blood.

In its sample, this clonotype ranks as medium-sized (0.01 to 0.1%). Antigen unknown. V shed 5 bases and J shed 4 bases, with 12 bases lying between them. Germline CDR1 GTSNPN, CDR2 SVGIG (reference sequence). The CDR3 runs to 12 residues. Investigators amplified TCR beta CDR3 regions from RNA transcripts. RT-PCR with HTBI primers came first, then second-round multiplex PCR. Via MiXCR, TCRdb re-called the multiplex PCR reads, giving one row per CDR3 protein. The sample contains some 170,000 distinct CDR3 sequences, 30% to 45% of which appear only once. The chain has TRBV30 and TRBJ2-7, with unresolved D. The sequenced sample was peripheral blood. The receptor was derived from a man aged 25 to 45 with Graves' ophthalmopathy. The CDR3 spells CAWDAGAYEQYF. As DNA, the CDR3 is TGTGCCTGGGACGCAGGAGCTTACGAGCAGTACTTC.